The 23 T cell receptor beta chains presented below share a single source sample, sequenced in a study of OX40 agonist ivuxolimab in advanced cancers. TCRdb's copy holds only in-frame clones and misses some; the assay was immunoSEQ multiplex PCR. This table has about 94,000 clones, about nine tenths appearing once. Sequencing used CD4+ or CD8+ T cells sorted from blood, obtained in a trial of the OX40 agonist ivuxolimab. These receptors originate from an adult with an advanced solid tumor such as melanoma, head and neck, liver or kidney cancer.

The chain combines TRBV10-1 with TRBJ1-1; TRBD1 is a possible D gene (5 bases). The CDR3 totals 14 residues. Germline V gene sequence: CDR1 WNHNN, CDR2 SYGVQD (reference sequence). V shed 6 bases and J shed 0 bases, with 11 bases lying between them. The CDR3 DNA sequence: TGCGCCAGCAGCAGGACACAAGTGAACACTGAAGCTTTCTTT. It yields the protein CASSRTQVNTEAFF.

V and J are TRBV7-9 and TRBJ1-4; unclear D gene. CDR1 SEHNR and CDR2 FQNEAQ come from the germline V gene (reference sequence). The CDR3 is made up of 13 amino acids. V lost 5 bases, J lost 7 bases, and 11 bases lay in between. CDR3 nucleotide sequence: TGTGCCAGCAGCCCTAGACGGGGTGAAAAACTGTTTTTT. Protein product: CASSPRRGEKLFF.

The rearrangement uses TRBV19 and TRBJ1-5; D unresolved. This CDR3 has 16 residues. The V gene lost 5 bases and the J gene lost 4 bases, with 18 bases spanning the gap. Germline CDR1 LNHDA, CDR2 SQIVND (reference sequence). The CDR3 loop reads CASSPLFRTENQPQHF. The CDR3 DNA follows: TGTGCCAGTAGTCCCTTGTTTCGGACTGAGAATCAGCCCCAGCATTTT.

The chain links TRBV7-2 to TRBJ2-5; weak D call: TRBD1 (5 bases). This CDR3 has 15 residues. V gave up 3 bases and J gave up 1 base, with 12 bases separating them. Germline CDR1 and CDR2: SGHTA and FQGNSA. CDR3 in DNA: TGTGCCAGCAGCTTGGGGCTTCCAAGCCAAGAGACCCAGTACTTC. Its protein product is CASSLGLPSQETQYF.

The J gene is TRBJ1-2, the V gene TRBV25-1; tentative D call: TRBD1 (6 bases). Trimming took 9 bases from V and 4 from J, leaving 18 bases between them. The germline V gene encodes CDR1 MGHDK and CDR2 SYGVNS. The CDR3 totals 14 residues. The CDR3 DNA follows: TGTGCCAGTACCCGACAGGAGGATGGCTATGGCTACACCTTC. It is translated as CASTRQEDGYGYTF.

The rearrangement joins TRBV27 to TRBJ2-1, with D hard to call. Trimming removed 2 bases at V and 6 bases at J, with 11 bases between. Germline CDR1 and CDR2: MNHEY and SMNVEV (reference sequence). The CDR3 spans 14 residues. The CDR3 bases are TGTGCCAGCAGTTTAATCGTGCCGGTCAATGAGCAGTTCTTC. Encoded protein: CASSLIVPVNEQFF.

The chain couples TRBV6-1 to TRBJ2-5; 9 bases align to TRBD2. V lost 4 bases to trimming and J lost 4 bases; unmatched junction nucleotides: 1. Germline V lookup: CDR1 MNHNS, CDR2 SASEGT. CDR3 length: 13 amino acids. This CDR3 is CASSAGLAETQYF. CDR3 DNA sequence: TGTGCCAGCAGTGCGGGACTAGCAGAGACCCAGTACTTC.

The rearrangement uses TRBV5-1 and TRBJ1-6; 8 bases match TRBD1. The CDR3 has 15 residues. J gave up 5 bases and V 4 bases, and 5 bases lay outside the gene matches. Per the germline V gene, CDR1 is SGHRS and CDR2 is YFSETQ. The CDR3: CASSPGQANNSPLHF. The CDR3 DNA follows: TGCGCCAGCAGCCCGGGACAGGCAAATAATTCACCCCTCCACTTT.

The chain carries TRBV11-3 and TRBJ2-7, with no clear D. Trimming shortened V by 5 bases and J by 1 base, and 12 bases separated the two germline ends. The CDR3 runs 14 residues. In germline, CDR1 is SGHNT, CDR2 YENEEA. CDR3 coding DNA: TGTGCCAGCAGCCCTAGGGCCGGATCCTACGAGCAGTACTTC. Translated: CASSPRAGSYEQYF.

A few counts support this clone. The chain uses TRBV19 and TRBJ1-5; D call uncertain. Germline loops: CDR1 LNHDA, CDR2 SQIVND (reference sequence). V gave up 0 bases and J gave up 6 bases, with 6 bases separating them. There are 13 residues in the CDR3. CDR3 sequence reads: CASSIEVRQPQHF. The CDR3 nucleotides are TGTGCCAGTAGTATAGAAGTGCGTCAGCCCCAGCATTTT.

The chain is built from TRBV5-1 and TRBJ2-3, with 7 bases aligning to TRBD1. The CDR3 spans 16 residues. The junction had 9 bases not matched to a gene; V was cut back by 4 bases and J by 1 base. Germline values: CDR1 SGHRS, CDR2 YFSETQ. The CDR3 protein is CASSAVQGFRTDTQYF. The DNA of the CDR3 is TGCGCCAGCAGCGCCGTACAGGGGTTCCGCACAGATACGCAGTATTTT.

V gene TRBV7-9 combines with J gene TRBJ2-7; 12 bases are shared with TRBD1. This CDR3 is built from 17 residues. Germline assignment: CDR1 SEHNR and CDR2 FQNEAQ (reference sequence). With 5 bases clipped from V and 3 bases from J, the junction kept 11 bases outside the gene matches. The CDR3 nucleotides are TGTGCCAGCAGCGGAATGTCGGGACAGGGGGCACTCTACGAGCAGTACTTC. As protein: CASSGMSGQGALYEQYF.

This clone has a single count. The chain couples TRBV5-4 to TRBJ2-1; D is possibly TRBD1 (6 bases). Germline V gene data show CDR1 as SGHNT and CDR2 as YYREEE (reference sequence). V lost 4 bases and J 9 bases, leaving 17 bases between the germline ends. CDR3 size: 14 residues. This CDR3 reads CASSMSDSRGEQFF. CDR3 nucleotides: TGTGCCAGCAGCATGTCGGACAGTAGGGGTGAGCAGTTCTTC.

CDR3 protein: CASSEARGGGYTF. Written as DNA, the CDR3 is TGCGCCAGCAGTGAGGCCCGAGGGGGGGGCTACACCTTC. The genes are TRBV10-1 and TRBJ1-2, with D perhaps TRBD1 (6 bases). Germline CDR1 is WNHNN and CDR2 is SYGVQD (reference sequence). V was clipped by 2 bases and J by 8 bases, with 12 bases between them. The CDR3 is 13 amino acids.

The chain couples TRBV19 to TRBJ1-2, with 10 bases that match TRBD1. Germline trimming cut 3 bases from V and 8 bases from J; bases unmatched to any gene: 6. The CDR3 extends over 14 amino acids. Per germline, CDR1 LNHDA and CDR2 SQIVND (reference sequence). The CDR3 sequence is CASSMGQGSYGYTF. The CDR3 DNA reads as TGTGCCAGTAGTATGGGACAGGGGTCCTACGGCTACACCTTC.

The J gene is TRBJ1-5, the V gene TRBV7-8; unclear D gene. The CDR3 contains 15 residues. V lost 2 bases and J 1 base, leaving 9 bases between the germline ends. Germline V gene sequence: CDR1 SGHVS, CDR2 FQNEAQ. The CDR3 is CASSLQTTSNQPQHF. The CDR3 DNA reads as TGTGCCAGCAGCTTACAAACGACGAGCAATCAGCCCCAGCATTTT.

The rearrangement uses TRBV11-2 and TRBJ1-2; the D is unclear. Germline V gene data show CDR1 as SGHAT and CDR2 as FQNNGV. The V end lost 4 bases, the J end lost 6 bases, and 6 bases lay between the germline ends. The CDR3 has 11 residues. Here the CDR3 reads CASSSRNGYTF. CDR3 bases: TGTGCCAGCAGCTCACGAAATGGCTACACCTTC.

The genes are TRBV7-9 and TRBJ1-4; D not certain. V lost 0 bases and J 10 bases, leaving 3 bases between the germline ends. From germline, CDR1 is SEHNR and CDR2 FQNEAQ (reference sequence). The CDR3 totals 11 residues. The CDR3 region has the DNA TGTGCCAGCAGCTTAGCCGGAAAACTGTTTTTT. Protein product: CASSLAGKLFF.

The CDR3 nucleotides read TGTGCCAGTAGTACCCGGGACAGGTCCTACGAGCAGTACTTC. It yields the protein CASSTRDRSYEQYF. V usage is TRBV19 and J usage is TRBJ2-7; 8 bases map to TRBD1. The CDR3 consists of 14 residues. Germline CDR1 is LNHDA and CDR2 is SQIVND (reference sequence). J was trimmed by 1 base and V by 4 bases; bases with no gene match: 3.

This clone was found a few times. The CDR3 here is CASSEPGKNTEAFF. CDR3 nucleotide sequence: TGTGCCAGCAGTGAACCAGGGAAGAACACTGAAGCTTTCTTT. The chain carries TRBV6-1 and TRBJ1-1; the D gene is possibly TRBD1 (5 bases). The V and J ends lost 2 bases and 1 base respectively, with 8 bases between them. Germline V gene data show CDR1 as MNHNS and CDR2 as SASEGT. The CDR3 contains 14 residues.

The chain carries TRBV5-1 and TRBJ2-5; D is uncertain. The germline V gene has CDR1 SGHRS and CDR2 YFSETQ. Trimming took 0 bases from V and 1 from J, leaving 10 bases between them. The CDR3 runs 15 residues. CDR3 sequence reads: CASSLAGSGQETQYF. CDR3 coding DNA: TGCGCCAGCAGCTTGGCCGGGTCTGGCCAAGAGACCCAGTACTTC.

This chain uses TRBV5-6 with TRBJ1-5; TRBD1 might be the D (5 bases). V was clipped by 0 bases and J by 6 bases, with 13 bases between them. The CDR3 spans 15 residues. Per the germline V gene, CDR1 is SGHDT and CDR2 is YYEEEE. DNA for the CDR3: TGTGCCAGCAGCTTGGCCGGGGGATCCCGTCAGCCCCAGCATTTT. Protein product: CASSLAGGSRQPQHF.

V is TRBV19 and J is TRBJ2-3; 9 nucleotides match TRBD1. The V gene end was trimmed by 6 bases and the J gene end by 3 bases; junction bases not matched to a gene: 10. This CDR3 region has 16 residues. Germline assignment: CDR1 LNHDA and CDR2 SQIVND (reference sequence). CDR3 residues: CASSLTGGGGTDTQYF. CDR3 DNA: TGTGCCAGTAGCTTAACAGGGGGCGGGGGAACAGATACGCAGTATTTT.